This T cell receptor (beta chain) was recovered during a study of blood T cell repertoires in COVID-19. Sequencing used immunoSEQ multiplex PCR; TCRdb keeps in-frame clones, though not all of them. The sample yields 250,000 to 300,000 clones, about 91% seen once. CDR3 length: 10 amino acids. V lost 7 bases and J 8 bases, leaving 8 bases between the germline ends. This sequence was found in a woman aged 25-40 years who had recovered from COVID-19. The J gene is TRBJ1-2, the V gene TRBV23-1; D is unclear. TRBV23-1 falls under the ORF class, with uncertain function. Input material: peripheral blood. CDR3 region: CASILRGYTF. CDR3 bases: TGCGCCAGCATACTGAGGGGCTACACCTTC.